The 20 T cell receptor beta chains below all came from one sample that was sequenced in a study of human T cells and chemical hapten exposure. TCRdb itself ran the RACE reads through MiXCR, one entry per CDR3 protein. The sample contains about 74,000 distinct CDR3 sequences, around 15% of which appear only once. The time point here: pre-sensitization, week 0. Treatment reported: therapeutic diphenylcyclopropenone sensitization with weekly scalp DPC. Sequenced material: whole blood, taken in connection with sensitization to the hapten diphenylcyclopropenone (DPC). Receptors were obtained from a woman aged 50 to 65 with alopecia areata. Some clones in this sample may be carry-over from other donors' samples.

The chain has TRBV6-1 and TRBJ2-3; 9 nucleotides agree with TRBD2. V lost 7 bases, J lost 4 bases, and 6 bases stayed unmatched. The CDR3 is 14 amino acids. CDR1 is MNHNS and CDR2 is SASEGT in the germline V gene. CDR3 region: CASIAGGPSDTQYF. The CDR3 coding sequence is TGTGCCAGCATCGCGGGGGGGCCCTCAGATACGCAGTATTTT.

The rearrangement joins TRBV2 to TRBJ2-3, with 7 positions matching TRBD2. The CDR3 runs to 15 residues. CDR1 is SNHLY, CDR2 FYNNEI, per germline. V lost 1 base, J lost 5 bases, and 6 bases stayed unmatched. Here the CDR3 reads CASSEGAGVGDTQYF. The CDR3 DNA is TGTGCCAGCAGTGAAGGCGCGGGAGTGGGAGATACGCAGTATTTT.

This clonotype was detected a few times. The chain joins TRBV7-9 to TRBJ2-6, with TRBD1 identical over 7 bases. The CDR3 extends over 19 amino acids. The V gene end was trimmed by 4 bases and the J gene end by 0 bases; junction bases not matched to a gene: 12. Germline assignment: CDR1 SEHNR and CDR2 FQNEAQ (reference sequence). CDR3 residues: CASSSPFAGTASGANVLTF. The CDR3 bases are TGTGCCAGCAGCTCCCCCTTTGCCGGGACAGCCTCTGGGGCCAACGTCCTGACTTTC.

The chain has TRBV5-1 and TRBJ2-5; 9 nucleotides line up with TRBD2. The CDR3 sequence is 15 residues long. The ends lost 2 bases at V and 5 bases at J; junction bases unmatched: 7. Germline CDR1 SGHRS, CDR2 YFSETQ. CDR3 bases: TGCGCCAGCAGCTTAATAGCGGGAGTAGGGGAGACCCAGTACTTC. It is translated as CASSLIAGVGETQYF. Supplemented by reference TRBV5-1 and TRBJ2-5, the full variable domain reads KAGVTQTPRYLIKTRGQQVTLSCSPISGHRSVSWYQQTPGQGLQFLFEYFSETQRNKGNFPGRFSGRQFSNSRSEMNVSTLELGDSALYLCASSLIAGVGETQYFGPGTRLLVL.

This chain joins TRBV5-5 and TRBJ2-1; D is possibly TRBD2 (7 bases). Germline V gives CDR1 SGHKS, CDR2 YYEKEE (reference sequence). This CDR3 region has 13 residues. Between the trimmed V and J ends, which lost 4 bases and 11 bases, there was a span of 16 bases. In DNA form, the CDR3 reads TGTGCCAGCAGCCTCCGGGCCGGGGGGCAGCAGTTCTTC. Protein product: CASSLRAGGQQFF.

This clonotype was recorded a few times. The V call is TRBV5-4, the J call TRBJ2-1; 14 bases align to TRBD2. The CDR3 runs 16 residues. V was clipped by 0 bases and J by 4 bases; unmatched bases: 0. Per germline, CDR1 SGHNT and CDR2 YYREEE (reference sequence). The CDR3 region has the DNA TGTGCCAGCAGCTTGGGACTAGCGGGAGGGTACAATGAGCAGTTCTTC. Translated, it gives CASSLGLAGGYNEQFF.

The chain joins TRBV5-8 to TRBJ2-7; 9 bases match TRBD1. Unmatched junction bases numbered 5, after V lost 5 bases and J lost 2 bases. From germline, CDR1 is SGHTS and CDR2 YDEGEE. The CDR3 is 14 residues long. Here the CDR3 reads CASRSRQGAYEQYF. The DNA for the CDR3 is TGTGCCAGCAGGTCTCGACAGGGGGCCTACGAGCAGTACTTC.

The chain uses TRBV7-2 and TRBJ1-2; D not certain. The CDR3 contains 13 residues. V lost 1 base to trimming and J lost 5 bases, with 8 bases between them. Germline V gives CDR1 SGHTA, CDR2 FQGNSA. The CDR3 coding sequence is TGTGCCAGCAGCTTAGAGGCTGCATATGGCTACACCTTC. Its translation is CASSLEAAYGYTF.

V is TRBV29-1 and J is TRBJ2-5, with D perhaps assigned TRBD1 or TRBD2 (6 bases each). In germline, CDR1 is SQVTM, CDR2 ANQGSEA. This CDR3 is built from 16 residues. V was cut by 5 bases and J by 2 bases, with 21 bases left in between. In nucleotides, the CDR3 is TGCAGCGTTCGAAGAGGGGGGAGCAGGTCTCAAGAGACCCAGTACTTC. Translated: CSVRRGGSRSQETQYF.

The chain employs TRBV10-1 and TRBJ2-3; the D is unclear. Germline values: CDR1 WNHNN, CDR2 SYGVQD (reference sequence). V was clipped by 3 bases and J by 2 bases, with 9 bases between them. The CDR3 totals 14 residues. The CDR3 loop is CASSEIRTTDTQYF. The CDR3 coding sequence is TGCGCCAGCAGTGAAATTCGGACCACAGATACGCAGTATTTT.

The chain combines TRBV6-5 with TRBJ2-2, with D possibly being TRBD1 or TRBD2 (6 bases each). The V gene lost 8 bases and the J gene lost 3 bases, with 16 bases spanning the gap. The length of the CDR3 is 15 residues. Germline CDR1 reads MNHEY; CDR2 reads SVGAGI. The CDR3 spells CASSQRGPDTGELFF. The CDR3 nucleotides are TGTGCCAGCTCCCAACGGGGGCCTGACACCGGGGAGCTGTTTTTT.

There are many counts of this clonotype. The rearrangement joins TRBV3-1 to TRBJ1-1; tentative D call: TRBD1 (5 bases). The V and J ends lost 7 bases and 4 bases respectively, with 7 bases between them. CDR1 is LGHDT and CDR2 is YNNKEL in the germline V gene (reference sequence). CDR3 length: 11 amino acids. The CDR3 DNA reads as TGTGCCAGCATGGGGGTCACTGAAGCTTTCTTT. This encodes CASMGVTEAFF.

The rearrangement links TRBV7-9 to TRBJ2-3; the D gene is possibly TRBD2 (6 bases). Trimming left V 1 base short and J 5 bases short, with 16 bases between. CDR3 length: 16 amino acids. Per germline, CDR1 SEHNR and CDR2 FQNEAQ (reference sequence). CDR3 sequence reads: CASSLGERVRGDTQYF. The CDR3 DNA reads as TGTGCCAGCAGCTTAGGAGAGCGGGTGAGGGGAGATACGCAGTATTTT.

This clonotype was detected only a few times. The rearrangement uses TRBV10-2 and TRBJ2-1, with no clear D. Germline V gene sequence: CDR1 WSHSY, CDR2 SAAADI. The CDR3 totals 16 residues. Trimming shortened V by 1 base and J by 1 base, and 11 bases separated the two germline ends. CDR3 in amino acids: CASSELSPTSYNEQFF. In DNA, the CDR3 is TGCGCCAGCAGTGAGTTGTCTCCTACTTCCTACAATGAGCAGTTCTTC.

J is TRBJ2-1 and V is TRBV6-5; 9 nucleotides line up with TRBD1. With 5 bases clipped from V and 9 bases from J, the junction kept 5 bases outside the gene matches. In germline, CDR1 is MNHEY, CDR2 SVGAGI. The CDR3 totals 13 residues. CDR3 sequence: CASSPTGGLEQFF. DNA for the CDR3: TGTGCCAGCAGTCCCACAGGGGGCCTTGAGCAGTTCTTC.

This rearrangement joins TRBV28 to TRBJ2-7; D not resolved. The CDR3 has 11 amino acids. V was shortened by 4 bases and J by 9 bases, with 10 bases between the two germline ends. Germline assignment: CDR1 MDHEN and CDR2 SYDVKM. The DNA of the CDR3 is TGTGCCAGCAGTTCCGCCGTGGTGCAGTACTTC. Its protein is CASSSAVVQYF.

This clonotype was recorded a few times. The chain recombines TRBV4-3 with TRBJ1-6, with no clear D. Germline V CDR1 and CDR2: LGHNA, YSLEER. V lost 0 bases and J 9 bases, leaving 9 bases between the germline ends. This CDR3 contains 14 residues. The CDR3 protein is CASSQDEVSSPLHF. The CDR3 nucleotides read TGCGCCAGCAGCCAAGACGAGGTATCTTCACCCCTCCACTTT.

The chain is built from TRBV28 and TRBJ1-2; 7 bases fit TRBD1. Germline CDR1 is MDHEN and CDR2 is SYDVKM. The CDR3 runs to 11 residues. CDR3 protein: CALGGGHGYTF. The DNA of the CDR3 is TGTGCTTTAGGAGGGGGCCATGGCTACACCTTC.

The sample holds a few counts of this clonotype. The chain joins TRBV14 to TRBJ2-5, with 13 bases that match TRBD2. In germline, CDR1 is SGHDN, CDR2 FVKESK. V lost 1 base to trimming and J lost 4 bases; unmatched junction nucleotides: 6. This CDR3 is 17 amino acids long. CDR3 protein: CASSQGTSGSIVETQYF. CDR3 coding DNA: TGTGCCAGCAGCCAAGGGACTAGCGGGAGCATTGTAGAGACCCAGTACTTC.

This clonotype was observed a few times. The V and J genes are TRBV5-1 and TRBJ1-4, with D possibly matching TRBD1 (6 bases). V gave up 4 bases and J gave up 2 bases, with 12 bases separating them. The CDR3 sequence is 15 residues long. Germline loops: CDR1 SGHRS, CDR2 YFSETQ. CDR3 in DNA: TGCGCCAGCAGCCCGGGAAGGGGGACTAATGAAAAACTGTTTTTT. It codes for CASSPGRGTNEKLFF.